What follows are 20 T cell receptor beta chains derived from one specimen sequenced in a study of Ad26.COV2.S vaccination and SARS-CoV-2 variants. TCRdb keeps only in-frame clones here, not all; method: immunoSEQ multiplex PCR. The sample yields some 340,000 clones, about 86% seen once. As for treatment: roughly 20 received Ad26.COV2.S at low or high dose, single or two shots; several received placebo; per-sample allocation not given. The study sampled participants on day 63 after the first vaccine or placebo injection. This sample comprised peripheral blood, obtained in a trial of Ad26.COV2.S vaccine versus placebo. Receptor source: a person aged 18-60 years who received the Ad26.COV2.S COVID-19 vaccine or a placebo.

The table lists this clone with a few counts. The rearrangement links TRBV5-4 to TRBJ2-7, with 7 bases fitting TRBD1. The V and J ends lost 3 bases and 2 bases, in that order; junction bases with no gene match: 2. This CDR3 comprises 13 residues. Germline lookup yields CDR1 SGHNT and CDR2 YYREEE (reference sequence). The CDR3 protein is CASSSTGAYEQYF. In DNA form, the CDR3 reads TGTGCCAGCAGCTCCACAGGGGCCTACGAGCAGTACTTC.

The chain employs TRBV6-5 and TRBJ2-3; D gene unclear. The CDR3 covers 15 residues. Trimming removed 7 bases from V and 6 bases from J, with 20 bases in between. The V gene's germline CDR1 is MNHEY and CDR2 SVGAGI. The CDR3 DNA reads as TGTGCCAGCACGATACGACTGGCCGGCCGGGATACGCAGTATTTT. Translating it yields CASTIRLAGRDTQYF.

The chain employs TRBV5-6 and TRBJ1-3; 7 nucleotides line up with TRBD1. Germline V lookup: CDR1 SGHDT, CDR2 YYEEEE. The ends lost 5 bases at V and 0 bases at J; junction bases unmatched: 5. CDR3 length: 15 residues. Here the CDR3 DNA reads TGTGCCAGCAGGGCGGCAGGGGGCTCTGGAAACACCATATATTTT. It codes for CASRAAGGSGNTIYF.

J is TRBJ1-6 and V is TRBV11-2; D is unresolved. Trimming shortened V by 4 bases and J by 4 bases, and 11 bases separated the two germline ends. From germline, CDR1 is SGHAT and CDR2 FQNNGV. This CDR3 is built from 15 residues. CDR3 amino acids: CASSSRGIYNSPLHF. The CDR3 DNA reads TGTGCCAGCAGCTCCCGTGGCATTTATAATTCACCCCTCCACTTT.

V and J are TRBV12-2 and TRBJ1-1. TRBV12-2 is an annotated pseudogene. The CDR3 has 21 residues. CDR3 sequence: CASRLGAYPRSSGGRAPEAFF. CDR3 in DNA: TGTGCAAGTCGCTTAGGCGCGTACCCGAGGTCGTCAGGCGGGAGAGCTCCTGAAGCTTTCTTT.

The gene calls are TRBV15 and TRBJ1-1; D is uncertain. The V gene lost 0 bases and the J gene lost 7 bases, with 15 bases spanning the gap. CDR3 size: 15 residues. Germline assignment: CDR1 LNHNV and CDR2 YYDKDF (reference sequence). CDR3 DNA sequence: TGTGCCACCAGCAGAGATCGCCTCGCGAACGATGAAGCTTTCTTT. It translates to CATSRDRLANDEAFF.

The CDR3 here is CASSYVGGQGGELFF. For the CDR3, the DNA is TGTGCCAGCAGTTACGTGGGGGGGCAAGGCGGGGAGCTGTTTTTT. The J gene is TRBJ2-2, the V gene TRBV6-2 or TRBV6-3; D is possibly TRBD2 (7 bases). This CDR3 spans 15 amino acids. The V end lost 2 bases, the J end lost 7 bases, and 14 bases lay between the germline ends. CDR1 is MNHEY and CDR2 is SVGEGT in the germline V gene.

The chain carries TRBV5-6 and TRBJ1-2, with 7 bases identical to TRBD1. Germline lookup yields CDR1 SGHDT and CDR2 YYEEEE. CDR3 length equals 15 residues. The J segment lost 1 base and the V segment lost 1 base, leaving 4 bases of the junction unmatched. The CDR3 sequence: CASSLQSGGNYGYTF. In DNA form, the CDR3 reads TGTGCCAGCAGCTTGCAGTCAGGGGGTAACTATGGCTACACCTTC.

This clone was picked up one time. The chain joins TRBV3-1 (or the pseudogene TRBV3-2) to TRBJ2-5, with TRBD1 matching 8 bases. Germline V gene data show CDR1 as LGHDT and CDR2 as YNNKEL (reference sequence). This CDR3 spans 16 amino acids. Losses at the gene ends were 1 base for V and 5 bases for J; bases not matched to a gene: 9. CDR3 residues: CASSQVPDREGETQYF. The CDR3 DNA sequence: TGTGCCAGCAGCCAAGTTCCGGACAGGGAAGGGGAGACCCAGTACTTC.

This clone showed up just once. The chain employs TRBV7-2 and TRBJ2-7; TRBD2 agrees at 8 bases. J gave up 2 bases and V 6 bases, and 9 bases lay outside the gene matches. The germline V gene encodes CDR1 SGHTA and CDR2 FQGNSA. CDR3 length equals 15 residues. CDR3 protein: CASREGLARAYEQYF. CDR3 bases: TGTGCCAGCAGAGAAGGACTAGCCAGAGCCTACGAGCAGTACTTC.

The rearrangement joins TRBV3-1 (or the pseudogene TRBV3-2) to TRBJ1-1; 7 nucleotides align to TRBD1. The germline gives CDR1 LGHDT, CDR2 YNNKEL (reference sequence). CDR3 size: 13 residues. J was trimmed by 9 bases and V by 1 base; bases with no gene match: 5. The CDR3 reads CASSQGGRGKAFF. The CDR3 bases are TGTGCCAGCAGCCAAGGTGGCAGGGGGAAAGCTTTCTTT.

The chain has TRBV4-1 and TRBJ2-7; 11 nucleotides match TRBD1. The germline V gene has CDR1 MGHRA and CDR2 YSYEKL. This CDR3 is 15 amino acids long. V shed 1 base and J 3 bases; nucleotides not matched to a gene: 2. The CDR3 here is CASSQGDRGNYEQYF. The CDR3 DNA follows: TGCGCCAGCAGCCAAGGGGACAGGGGGAACTACGAGCAGTACTTC.

The genes are TRBV25-1 and TRBJ1-4; D gene uncertain. The CDR3 extends over 15 amino acids. Germline CDR1 MGHDK, CDR2 SYGVNS. V lost 3 bases to trimming and J lost 0 bases, with 8 bases between them. DNA of the CDR3: TGTGCCAGCAGTGAGCTAGTTGCAACTAATGAAAAACTGTTTTTT. Its translation is CASSELVATNEKLFF.

The V and J genes are TRBV11-2 and TRBJ1-6, with unresolved D. The CDR3 extends over 15 amino acids. Germline CDR1 is SGHAT and CDR2 is FQNNGV. V lost 0 bases and J 5 bases, leaving 8 bases between the germline ends. The CDR3 nucleotides are TGTGCCAGCAGCTTAGATAGAAGGGATAATTCACCCCTCCACTTT. It specifies CASSLDRRDNSPLHF.

J is TRBJ1-2 and V is TRBV4-3, with 11 bases that match TRBD1. The CDR3 spans 16 residues. Trimming removed 4 bases from V and 0 bases from J; junction bases left unmatched: 4. Per germline, CDR1 LGHNA and CDR2 YSLEER. The CDR3 region is CASSPGQGAPNYGYTF. For the CDR3, the DNA is TGCGCCAGCAGCCCTGGACAGGGGGCACCTAACTATGGCTACACCTTC.

This chain links TRBV29-1 with TRBJ1-1; D gene ambiguous. Germline CDR1 is SQVTM and CDR2 is ANQGSEA. Trimming removed 2 bases at V and 1 base at J, with 8 bases between. The CDR3 runs to 13 residues. CDR3 loop: CSVESGRNTEAFF. The CDR3, as DNA: TGCAGCGTTGAATCTGGGAGGAACACTGAAGCTTTCTTT. The full variable domain, completed using reference TRBV29-1 and TRBJ1-1, is SAVISQKPSRDICQRGTSLTIQCQVDSQVTMMFWYRQQPGQSLTLIATANQGSEATYESGFVIDKFPISRPNLTFSTLTVSNMSPEDSSIYLCSVESGRNTEAFFGQGTRLTVV.

The chain carries TRBV27 and TRBJ2-5; 14 nucleotides line up with TRBD2. This CDR3 region has 16 residues. From germline, CDR1 is MNHEY and CDR2 SMNVEV (reference sequence). The V gene end was trimmed by 2 bases and the J gene end by 2 bases; junction bases not matched to a gene: 1. The CDR3 loop reads CASSLRLAGGQETQYF. The CDR3 nucleotides are TGTGCCAGCAGTTTACGACTAGCGGGGGGGCAAGAGACCCAGTACTTC.

This chain joins TRBV5-4 and TRBJ2-5; D remains unclear. CDR3 length equals 16 residues. Trimming left V 9 bases short and J 2 bases short, with 23 bases between. Germline assignment: CDR1 SGHNT and CDR2 YYREEE (reference sequence). CDR3 bases: TGTGCCACACAATTTCCAGGTCAGAGGCAGCAAGAGACCCAGTACTTC. The encoded protein is CATQFPGQRQQETQYF. The whole variable domain, remainder taken from reference TRBV5-4 and TRBJ2-5, is ETGVTQSPTHLIKTRGQQVTLRCSSQSGHNTVSWYQQALGQGPQFIFQYYREEENGRGNFPPRFSGLQFPNYSSELNVNALELDDSALYLCATQFPGQRQQETQYFGPGTRLLVL.

The chain is built from TRBV19 and TRBJ1-3, with D hard to call. Trimming took off 3 bases at V and 2 bases at J, with 17 bases between the two ends. The germline V gene has CDR1 LNHDA and CDR2 SQIVND (reference sequence). CDR3 size: 17 residues. The CDR3 spells CASSIPSDPSAGNTIYF. The CDR3 DNA sequence: TGTGCCAGTAGTATCCCATCCGATCCCTCCGCTGGAAACACCATATATTTT.

V usage is TRBV7-6 and J usage is TRBJ2-7; a possible D gene is TRBD1 (6 bases). The CDR3 length is 13 residues. CDR1 and CDR2 from the germline V gene are SGHVS and FNYEAQ. Trimming cost V 5 bases and J 6 bases, with 14 bases left between them. The CDR3 is CASSTRQDLEQYF. In nucleotides, the CDR3 is TGTGCCAGCAGCACCCGACAGGACCTCGAGCAGTACTTC.